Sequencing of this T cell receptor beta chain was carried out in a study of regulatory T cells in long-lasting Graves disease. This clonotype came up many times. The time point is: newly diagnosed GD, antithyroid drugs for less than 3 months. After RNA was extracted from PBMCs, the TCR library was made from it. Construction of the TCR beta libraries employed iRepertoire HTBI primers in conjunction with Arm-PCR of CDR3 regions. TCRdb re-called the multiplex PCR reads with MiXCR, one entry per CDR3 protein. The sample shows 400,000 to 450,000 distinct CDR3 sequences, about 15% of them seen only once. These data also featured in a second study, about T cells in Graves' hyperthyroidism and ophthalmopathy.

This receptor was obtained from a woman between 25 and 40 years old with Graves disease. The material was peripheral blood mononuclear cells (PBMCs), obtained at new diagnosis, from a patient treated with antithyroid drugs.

CDR3 protein: CASSRDTRGIDYGYTF. CDR3 nucleotide sequence: TGTGCCAGCAGCCGGGACACAAGGGGGATAGACTATGGCTACACCTTC. J is TRBJ1-2 and V is TRBV7-9, with TRBD1 as a possible D gene (6 bases). CDR1 SEHNR and CDR2 FQNEAQ come from the germline V gene (reference sequence). This CDR3 region has 16 residues. Trimming removed 5 bases from V and 3 bases from J, with 19 bases in between.